This T cell receptor beta chain was recorded in a study of blood T cell repertoires in COVID-19 (TCRdb year 2020). Some background on the complete study: Collaborator samples came from the United States, Italy and Spain and covered acute and convalescent phases of COVID-19. The sample metadata nearly always contained a de-identified subject ID, COVID-19 status, age in years and sex. The material from the prospective study consisted of cDNA or gDNA derived from T cells, B-cell-depleted T cells, or PBMCs. Samples came from the ongoing ImmuneRACE study (first 160 participants) plus 1,254 subjects from 6 global collaborators. Where available, HLA class I and class II types were taken from metadata supplied by the sample provider and were not determined by assay-based typing. Subjects who had been exposed to COVID-19, were actively infected with it, or had recovered from it provided the deeply sampled blood TCRbeta repertoires that made up the dataset. A freely available public database, intended as a resource for researchers studying the immune response to SARS-CoV-2, is where the repertoires were released. Paper-wide results and their limitations: Clinical and demographic metadata were provided uncurated, with the amount varying by source and participant.

This clone was recorded once. Its binding antigen is unknown. There are no base qualities to consult, and no much larger clone falls within one base. Whole blood was collected in K2EDTA tubes by collaborating institutions according to the institutions' own protocols. For TCRbeta analysis, collaborators shipped samples as frozen whole blood, isolated PBMCs, or DNA extracted from either of those sample types. The CDR3 has 12 amino acids, counting the end cysteine and phenylalanine. Kept here is only the CDR3 DNA, which spans 36 bases and is read in frame from base 1. Taken from the germline V gene, the CDR1 and CDR2 loops are SGHAT and FQNNGV. Between the V and J ends, shortened by 7 bases and 5 bases respectively, the junction contains 9 bases. TCRbeta CDR3 regions were amplified from genomic DNA by means of the immunoSEQ Assay, a bias-controlled multiplex PCR. In the original analysis: Within the assay, amplification of reference gene primers was used to estimate how many nucleated cells each sample contained. To quantify the absolute abundance of each unique TCRbeta CDR3 rearrangement, sequence reads were collapsed and filtered. Productive Simpson clonality was computed per sample as the square root of Simpson's diversity index over productive rearrangements. Entries here come from immuneACCESS through TCRdb and include only in-frame sequences with V and J called. Some clones fail to appear in such tables; in the studies checked, an unresolved V gene covers under half of the shortfall, and the cause of the remainder is unknown. The DNA gave D and trimming, while V, J and clone size come from that table. In all, the sample holds under 300,000 clones, and just under 90% of those were seen once. Of the sample, around 3.5% is held by the ten largest clones.

The receptor was derived from a woman in her thirties or forties with acute or convalescent COVID-19. The sample was peripheral blood. The chain is encoded by TRBV11-2 joined to TRBJ2-1; the D gene assignment is ambiguous. The DNA is TGTGCCAGCACCGACTGGGACAATGAGCAGTTCTTC. It translates as CASTDWDNEQFF.